This TCR beta chain stems from a study of OX40 agonist ivuxolimab in advanced cancers. Looking at the study overall: The treatment was a fully human IgG2 OX40 agonist, ivuxolimab.

CDR1 is ENHRY and CDR2 is SYGVKD in the germline V gene. V gave up 3 bases and J gave up 4 bases; unmatched junction bases: 8. The CDR3 has 15 residues. Here immunoSEQ multiplex PCR was the method, and the copy in TCRdb shows in-frame clones only, minus some. The data contain more than 60,000 clones, 87% of them singletons. The clonotype originates from an adult with an advanced solid tumor such as melanoma, head and neck, liver or kidney cancer. The sequenced sample was CD4+ or CD8+ T cells sorted from blood, obtained in a trial of the OX40 agonist ivuxolimab. The chain links TRBV10-3 to TRBJ1-2; 7 nucleotides agree with TRBD1. The CDR3 nucleotides read TGTGCCATCAGTGACCTCATCCGGGACAGCTATGGCTACACCTTC. Its translation is CAISDLIRDSYGYTF.